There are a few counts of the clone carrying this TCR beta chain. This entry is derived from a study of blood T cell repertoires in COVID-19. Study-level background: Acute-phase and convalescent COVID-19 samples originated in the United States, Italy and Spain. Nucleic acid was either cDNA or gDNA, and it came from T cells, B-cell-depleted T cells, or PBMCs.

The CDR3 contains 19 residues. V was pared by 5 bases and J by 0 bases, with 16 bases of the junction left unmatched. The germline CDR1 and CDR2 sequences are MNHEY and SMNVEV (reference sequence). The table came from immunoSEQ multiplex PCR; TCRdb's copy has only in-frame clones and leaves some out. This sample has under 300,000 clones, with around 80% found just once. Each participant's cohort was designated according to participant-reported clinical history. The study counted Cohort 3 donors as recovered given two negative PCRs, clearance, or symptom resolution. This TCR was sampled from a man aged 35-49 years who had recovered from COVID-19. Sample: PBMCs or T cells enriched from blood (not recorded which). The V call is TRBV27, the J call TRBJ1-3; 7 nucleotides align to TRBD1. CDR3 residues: CASSGSGTASFTSGNTIYF. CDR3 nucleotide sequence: TGTGCCAGCAGTGGATCCGGGACAGCTAGCTTTACCTCTGGAAACACCATATATTTT.